Listed here is a single T cell receptor (beta chain). For each subset, genomic DNA was distributed in equal portions over several immunoSEQ plates. Some clones are missing from TCRdb's copy, which holds only in-frame ones; the method was immunoSEQ multiplex PCR. The table has 1,500,000 or so clones, more than 95% seen once. This specimen comes from a study of shared clonotypes between healthy human individuals. The germline gives CDR1 LGHNA, CDR2 YNFKEQ. J gave up 8 bases and V 6 bases, and 9 bases lay outside the gene matches. The CDR3 is 14 amino acids. This TCR came from a man under 40 in good health. The chain is built from TRBV4-2 and TRBJ2-2; TRBD2 matches at 7 bases. Sequencing used naive CD4+ T cells sorted from blood. The subset is: CD45RA+ positively selected. The CDR3, as DNA: TGTGCCAGCAGATACGGAGCGGGAAGAGGGGAGCTGTTTTTT. This encodes CASRYGAGRGELFF.